The rows below give T cell receptor beta chains drawn from one sample of a study of Ad26.COV2.S vaccination and SARS-CoV-2 variants. Produced via immunoSEQ multiplex PCR; TCRdb's table is partial and in-frame only. The table shows about 280,000 clones, with 70% to 90% occurring only once. The sequencing used peripheral blood, collected in a trial of Ad26.COV2.S vaccine versus placebo. The receptors here all came from a person between 18 and 65 years old who received the Ad26.COV2.S COVID-19 vaccine or a placebo. The CDR3 runs from the conserved cysteine through the conserved F or W. D genes are given only for firm matches. Not every row has a clone size; where given, it reads once, few, many or a size class.

CASSPEEQANSPLHF,TGTGCCAGCAGCCCGGAGGAACAGGCCAATTCACCCCTCCACTTT,-,-,15,TRBV2,TRBJ1-6
CASSGRRGGMNTEAFF,TGTGCCAGCAGTGGTCGGAGGGGCGGGATGAACACTGAAGCTTTCTTT,-,-,16,TRBV6-1,TRBJ1-1
CASSQAPGPMSVGELFF,TGCGCCAGCAGCCAAGCTCCGGGGCCCATGAGTGTCGGGGAGCTGTTTTTT,once,-,17,TRBV4-1,TRBJ2-2
CASSQEKGLRGNQPQHF,TGCGCCAGCAGCCAAGAGAAGGGCCTAAGGGGCAATCAGCCCCAGCATTTT,few,-,17,TRBV4-1,TRBJ1-5
CASSGTSGIGEQYF,TGTGCCAGCAGCGGGACTAGCGGAATAGGGGAGCAGTACTTC,-,TRBD2,14,TRBV9,TRBJ2-7
CSARGVGGYTF,TGCAGTGCTAGAGGGGTTGGCGGCTACACCTTC,-,-,11,TRBV20-1,TRBJ1-2
CASSVGTAYEQYF,TGCGCCAGCAGCGTAGGGACAGCCTACGAGCAGTACTTC,-,TRBD1,13,TRBV5-1,TRBJ2-7
CASRPGQAAKEKLFF,TGTGCCAGCAGACCCGGACAGGCCGCGAAGGAAAAACTGTTTTTT,-,TRBD1,15,TRBV6-6,TRBJ1-4
CASSLRGSLTDTQYF,TGTGCCAGCAGCTTACGGGGGTCGCTCACAGATACGCAGTATTTT,-,-,15,TRBV5-6,TRBJ2-3
CASSPTGGTSDQPQHF,TGCGCCAGCAGCCCAACAGGGGGGACTTCGGATCAGCCCCAGCATTTT,few,TRBD1,16,TRBV5-1,TRBJ1-5
CASSTGTARSPQHF,TGTGCCAGCAGTACGGGGACGGCCAGATCACCCCAGCATTTT,few,-,14,TRBV2,TRBJ1-5
CSVGRGAYNEQFF,TGCAGCGTTGGTCGTGGGGCCTACAATGAGCAGTTCTTC,-,-,13,TRBV29-1,TRBJ2-1
CASSSRDGNQPQHF,TGTGCCAGCAGCAGCCGGGACGGCAATCAGCCCCAGCATTTT,-,-,14,TRBV5-5,TRBJ1-5
CASSLRSSVSGRSNEQFF,TGCGCCAGCAGCTTGAGAAGCTCGGTTAGCGGGAGGAGTAATGAGCAGTTCTTC,-,TRBD2,18,TRBV5-1,TRBJ2-1
CASSQSSGTAYEQYF,TGCGCCAGCAGCCAATCCTCCGGGACAGCCTACGAGCAGTACTTC,once,TRBD1,15,TRBV4-1,TRBJ2-7
CASSYSAADPTDTQYF,TGTGCCAGCAGTTACTCCGCGGCGGACCCTACAGATACGCAGTATTTT,-,-,16,TRBV6-2/TRBV6-3,TRBJ2-3
CASSYGLVSTDTQYF,TGTGCCAGCAGTTACGGGTTAGTGAGCACAGATACGCAGTATTTT,-,-,15,TRBV6-5,TRBJ2-3
CASSSTGDFTDTQYF,TGTGCCAGCAGCTCTACAGGGGATTTCACAGATACGCAGTATTTT,-,TRBD1,15,TRBV7-2,TRBJ2-3
CASSVRFGTPANYGYTF,TGTGCCAGCAGTGTTCGTTTCGGGACACCTGCTAACTATGGCTACACCTTC,-,-,17,TRBV6-1,TRBJ1-2
CASSEGLAGGYSEQFF,TGTGCCAGCAGTGAAGGGCTAGCGGGAGGGTATAGTGAGCAGTTCTTC,-,TRBD2,16,TRBV2,TRBJ2-1
CSARVDPGTGWEQYF,TGCAGTGCTCGTGTCGATCCCGGGACAGGGTGGGAGCAGTACTTC,-,TRBD1,15,TRBV20-1,TRBJ2-7
CASSLAKREGSYNEQFF,TGTGCCAGCAGCTTAGCAAAGCGGGAGGGCTCCTACAATGAGCAGTTCTTC,-,TRBD2,17,TRBV7-9,TRBJ2-1
CASGGQGIPNQPQHF,TGTGCCAGCGGCGGACAGGGGATCCCCAATCAGCCCCAGCATTTT,-,TRBD1,15,TRBV2,TRBJ1-5
CSVVPRGSYNEQFF,TGCAGCGTTGTCCCCAGGGGATCCTACAATGAGCAGTTCTTC,-,-,14,TRBV29-1,TRBJ2-1
CASSLVASGGAWGETQYF,TGTGCCAGCAGCTTAGTGGCTAGCGGGGGGGCTTGGGGAGAGACCCAGTACTTC,-,TRBD2,18,TRBV7-2,TRBJ2-5
CASSFQDGQETQYF,TGTGCCAGCAGTTTTCAGGACGGACAAGAGACCCAGTACTTC,-,-,14,TRBV28,TRBJ2-5
CASSTGDHYEQYF,TGTGCCAGTTCGACGGGGGATCACTACGAGCAGTACTTC,-,-,13,TRBV19,TRBJ2-7
CASSFLEHYGYTF,TGTGCCAGCAGCTTCCTGGAGCACTATGGCTACACCTTC,-,-,13,TRBV7-9,TRBJ1-2
CSVGTVKETQYF,TGCAGCGTAGGGACAGTGAAAGAGACCCAGTACTTC,-,TRBD1,12,TRBV29-1,TRBJ2-5
CASSPRGGGASTEAFF,TGCGCCAGCAGCCCTCGGGGAGGGGGCGCGTCGACTGAAGCTTTCTTT,once,TRBD1,16,TRBV5-1,TRBJ1-1
CAWSASSAYEQYF,TGTGCCTGGAGTGCCTCTAGCGCCTACGAGCAGTACTTC,-,-,13,TRBV30,TRBJ2-7
CASSTGHPATNEKLFF,TGCGCCAGCAGCACGGGACACCCTGCAACTAATGAAAAACTGTTTTTT,-,-,16,TRBV5-1,TRBJ1-4
CAWSGEGWNEQFF,TGTGCCTGGAGTGGGGAGGGATGGAATGAGCAGTTCTTC,-,TRBD2,13,TRBV30,TRBJ2-1
CASSLGRGSGTEAFF,TGCGCCAGCAGCTTGGGTCGGGGGAGTGGCACTGAAGCTTTCTTT,-,-,15,TRBV5-1,TRBJ1-1
CASGGAEAFF,TGTGCCAGCGGCGGGGCTGAAGCTTTCTTT,-,-,10,TRBV27,TRBJ1-1
CASSYSPELTEAFF,TGTGCCAGCAGTTACTCCCCAGAACTCACTGAAGCTTTCTTT,-,-,14,TRBV6-6,TRBJ1-1
CASSLGDRPNYGYTF,TGTGCCAGCAGCTTGGGGGACAGGCCCAACTATGGCTACACCTTC,-,TRBD1,15,TRBV5-4,TRBJ1-2
CASSESTINEQFF,TGTGCCAGCAGTGAAAGCACTATTAATGAGCAGTTCTTC,-,-,13,TRBV6-1,TRBJ2-1
CASSRDGRETQYF,TGTGCCAGTAGTAGGGACGGCCGGGAGACCCAGTACTTC,-,-,13,TRBV19,TRBJ2-5
CASSTKGAPGNTIYF,TGTGCCAGCAGCACAAAGGGGGCACCTGGAAACACCATATATTTT,-,TRBD1,15,TRBV9,TRBJ1-3
CSVEDQDFYEQYF,TGCAGCGTTGAAGACCAGGATTTCTACGAGCAGTACTTC,-,-,13,TRBV29-1,TRBJ2-7
CASSSDPRYGYTF,TGTGCCAGCAGCTCCGACCCCCGTTATGGCTACACCTTC,-,-,13,TRBV11-2,TRBJ1-2
CASSNMFWTPLASTYEQYF,TGTGCCAGCAGCAATATGTTTTGGACACCACTAGCGTCTACCTACGAGCAGTACTTC,-,TRBD2,19,TRBV7-8,TRBJ2-7
CASSYSPWRGEQETQYF,TGTGCCAGCAGTTACTCCCCTTGGCGGGGCGAACAAGAGACCCAGTACTTC,-,-,17,TRBV6-2/TRBV6-3,TRBJ2-5
CAWRVGNTIYF,TGTGCCTGGAGAGTTGGAAACACCATATATTTT,few,-,11,TRBV30,TRBJ1-3
CAIRGWTGAHEQYF,TGTGCCATCAGGGGTTGGACAGGGGCACACGAGCAGTACTTC,-,TRBD1,14,TRBV10-3,TRBJ2-7
CASSEASSGKNIQYF,TGTGCCAGCAGTGAAGCTAGTAGCGGCAAAAACATTCAGTACTTC,-,-,15,TRBV2,TRBJ2-4
CASSLGGTIYEQYF,TGTGCCAGCAGCTTAGGAGGGACTATCTACGAGCAGTACTTC,-,TRBD2,14,TRBV11-1,TRBJ2-7
CASSIVGNTIYF,TGTGCCAGCAGCATTGTGGGTAACACCATATATTTT,-,-,12,TRBV28,TRBJ1-3
CAWRPGEGNTEAFF,TGTGCCTGGCGGCCCGGGGAGGGAAACACTGAAGCTTTCTTT,few,-,14,TRBV30,TRBJ1-1
CASSSQPTTGNEQYF,TGCGCCAGCAGCTCCCAACCTACTACCGGGAACGAGCAGTACTTC,-,-,15,TRBV5-1,TRBJ2-7
CASSRTGNTEAFF,TGTGCCAGCAGTCGGACAGGGAACACTGAAGCTTTCTTT,once,TRBD1,13,TRBV14,TRBJ1-1
CASSQNTGTQETQYF,TGTGCCAGCAGCCAGAATACCGGGACCCAAGAGACCCAGTACTTC,-,-,15,TRBV4-2,TRBJ2-5
CASSIDGGLAGPYEQYF,TGTGCCAGCAGCATAGACGGCGGACTAGCGGGACCATACGAGCAGTACTTC,-,TRBD2,17,TRBV7-9,TRBJ2-7